A single sample is the source of the 28 T cell receptor beta chains below, sequenced in a study of T cells after posttransplantation cyclophosphamide. Method: immunoSEQ multiplex PCR; TCRdb's copy keeps in-frame clones and lacks some. The sample carries tens of thousands of clones, about 82% recorded once. Material for sequencing was PBMCs. These receptors originate from a man aged 25-40 years with a blood cancer, CMV-positive, and with a related stem cell donor.

The chain has TRBV11-2 and TRBJ2-7; 9 nucleotides agree with TRBD2. V was clipped by 3 bases and J by 2 bases; unmatched bases: 5. Germline V gene data show CDR1 as SGHAT and CDR2 as FQNNGV. The CDR3 extends over 15 amino acids. The CDR3 sequence is CASSFRLAEAYEQYF. The CDR3, as DNA: TGTGCCAGCAGCTTCAGACTAGCGGAAGCCTACGAGCAGTACTTC.

The rearrangement uses TRBV2 and TRBJ2-1; 11 bases are shared with TRBD1. The CDR3 runs 15 residues. Germline V lookup: CDR1 SNHLY, CDR2 FYNNEI. The V gene end was trimmed by 7 bases and the J gene end by 4 bases; junction bases not matched to a gene: 6. The CDR3 protein is CASIAGTGGYNEQFF. CDR3 bases: TGTGCCAGCATCGCCGGGACAGGGGGTTACAATGAGCAGTTCTTC.

The chain uses TRBV6-5 and TRBJ2-1; weak D call: TRBD2 (6 bases). Trimming took off 4 bases at V and 6 bases at J, with 19 bases between the two ends. CDR1 is MNHEY, CDR2 SVGAGI, per germline. The CDR3 loop spans 16 amino acids. In nucleotides, the CDR3 is TGTGCCAGCAGTTCCATGCTCAGGAGGGCCGGCAATGAGCAGTTCTTC. Residues: CASSSMLRRAGNEQFF.

This clone was seen a single time. This chain joins TRBV7-2 and TRBJ2-1; 8 bases match TRBD2. V lost 3 bases and J lost 8; bases outside the gene matches: 6. Germline V gives CDR1 SGHTA, CDR2 FQGNSA. The CDR3 has 14 amino acids. The CDR3 is CASSFGGLVDEQFF. DNA for the CDR3: TGTGCCAGCAGCTTCGGGGGACTAGTGGATGAGCAGTTCTTC. The full variable domain, in which reference TRBV7-2 and TRBJ2-1 provide the parts outside the CDR3, is GAGVSQSPSNKVTEKGKDVELRCDPISGHTALYWYRQSLGQGLEFLIYFQGNSAPDKSGLPSDRFSAERTGGSVSTLTIQRTQQEDSAVYLCASSFGGLVDEQFFGPGTRLTVL.

V and J are TRBV11-3 and TRBJ2-3; the D gene is possibly TRBD2 (5 bases). CDR3 length equals 17 residues. V lost 4 bases and J 0 bases, leaving 17 bases between the germline ends. In germline, CDR1 is SGHNT, CDR2 YENEEA. DNA for the CDR3: TGTGCCAGCAGCTCCCACCTAGCTTTTACTAGCACAGATACGCAGTATTTT. As protein: CASSSHLAFTSTDTQYF.

This chain connects TRBV30 to TRBJ2-7, with 9 positions matching TRBD2. J gave up 11 bases and V 1 base, and 3 bases lay outside the gene matches. The germline CDR1 and CDR2 sequences are GTSNPN and SVGIG (reference sequence). The CDR3 covers 11 residues. CDR3 region: CAWSDRLAEYF. The DNA for the CDR3 is TGTGCCTGGAGTGATAGACTAGCGGAGTACTTC.

V and J are TRBV15 and TRBJ2-5; possible D gene TRBD2, 6 bases. The length of the CDR3 is 17 residues. Looked up from germline, CDR1 is LNHNV and CDR2 is YYDKDF (reference sequence). The germline V and J ends were trimmed by 0 bases and 5 bases, with 19 bases remaining between them. CDR3 in DNA: TGTGCCACCAGCAGAGATCCGGCGGGAACGACGGGGGAGACCCAGTACTTC. As protein: CATSRDPAGTTGETQYF.

This clone showed up just a few times. This sequence joins TRBV4-2 and TRBJ1-2; the D gene is possibly TRBD1 (5 bases). In germline, CDR1 is LGHNA, CDR2 YNFKEQ. This CDR3 is built from 16 residues. Trimming stripped 0 bases from V and 4 bases from J, with 15 bases between. The CDR3 DNA reads TGTGCCAGCAGCCAAGATGGGCAGGGCTCACGCTATGGCTACACCTTC. This gives the protein CASSQDGQGSRYGYTF.

The J gene is TRBJ2-1, the V gene TRBV7-9; TRBD2 aligns across 8 bases. With 7 bases clipped from V and 7 bases from J, the junction kept 9 bases outside the gene matches. The CDR3 spans 14 residues. From germline, CDR1 is SEHNR and CDR2 FQNEAQ (reference sequence). The CDR3 protein is CASIPAGAGNEQFF. CDR3 coding DNA: TGTGCCAGCATCCCAGCGGGAGCGGGGAATGAGCAGTTCTTC.

V and J are TRBV5-5 and TRBJ1-3; maybe TRBD1 (5 bases). The germline V gene has CDR1 SGHKS and CDR2 YYEKEE (reference sequence). The CDR3 is 16 amino acids. The V and J ends lost 4 bases and 2 bases respectively, with 16 bases between them. Here the CDR3 reads CASSPRVGGTGNTIYF. In nucleotides, the CDR3 is TGTGCCAGCAGCCCCCGGGTTGGGGGGACTGGAAACACCATATATTTT.

This clone occurred a few times. This chain joins TRBV5-1 and TRBJ1-4; weak D call: TRBD1 (5 bases). CDR1 is SGHRS and CDR2 is YFSETQ in the germline V gene. The CDR3 has 14 residues. Trimming removed 2 bases from V and 1 base from J, with 6 bases in between. CDR3 nucleotide sequence: TGCGCCAGCAGCTTCGGGGGAACTAATGAAAAACTGTTTTTT. Its translation is CASSFGGTNEKLFF.

The chain joins TRBV27 to TRBJ2-7, with 13 bases fitting TRBD2. Germline V lookup: CDR1 MNHEY, CDR2 SMNVEV (reference sequence). This CDR3 is 17 amino acids long. Trimming took 8 bases from V and 1 from J; bases not matched to a gene: 11. The CDR3 region is CASYYDRLAGGSYEQYF. The DNA for the CDR3 is TGTGCCAGCTATTACGACAGACTAGCGGGAGGATCCTACGAGCAGTACTTC.

This clone was observed a handful of times. One end of the junction fails to match germline, which may point to a read error. The chain links TRBV28 to TRBJ1-4; maybe TRBD1 (6 bases). In germline, CDR1 is MDHEN, CDR2 SYDVKM. The CDR3 loop spans 11 amino acids. CDR3 coding DNA: TGTGCCAGCAGTGTGTCCGGGACACGAACTTTT. Translated, it gives CASSVSGTRTF.

This chain connects TRBV4-2 to TRBJ2-5; D is possibly TRBD2 (6 bases). CDR3 length: 16 residues. Germline CDR1 and CDR2: LGHNA and YNFKEQ. The ends were cut back, 3 bases at V and 9 bases at J, with 23 bases in the middle. The CDR3 here is CASSQNAGLPGVPQYF. CDR3 in DNA: TGTGCCAGCAGCCAGAACGCGGGACTCCCGGGGGTGCCCCAGTACTTC.

This clone was seen once. The chain recombines TRBV10-1 with TRBJ2-3; D perhaps matches TRBD2 (5 bases). The CDR3 has 14 amino acids. Germline V CDR1 and CDR2: WNHNN, SYGVQD (reference sequence). Trimming cost V 7 bases and J 4 bases, with 15 bases left between them. DNA for the CDR3: TGCGCCAGCATTGCGGCCTGGCGGGCAGATACGCAGTATTTT. Its translation: CASIAAWRADTQYF.

The J gene is TRBJ1-2, the V gene TRBV7-8, with 7 bases matching TRBD1. The V and J ends lost 1 base and 7 bases, in that order; junction bases with no gene match: 15. Germline values: CDR1 SGHVS, CDR2 FQNEAQ. The CDR3 length is 17 residues. CDR3 loop: CASSLVGFGGGTGGYTF. The CDR3 nucleotides read TGTGCCAGCAGCTTAGTCGGTTTCGGAGGGGGCACGGGTGGCTACACCTTC. Full variable domain (outside the CDR3, taken from reference TRBV7-8 and TRBJ1-2): GAGVSQSPRYKVAKRGQDVALRCDPISGHVSLFWYQQALGQGPEFLTYFQNEAQLDKSGLPSDRFFAERPEGSVSTLKIQRTQQEDSAVYLCASSLVGFGGGTGGYTFGSGTRLTVV.

The CDR3 region is CASSLSPGSYYGYTF. CDR3 sequence (DNA): TGTGCCAGCAGCTTAAGTCCGGGGTCCTACTATGGCTACACCTTC. This sequence joins TRBV11-3 and TRBJ1-2; D is uncertain. The germline CDR1 and CDR2 sequences are SGHNT and YENEEA. The CDR3 runs 15 residues. The germline V and J ends were trimmed by 2 bases and 3 bases, with 13 bases remaining between them.

The chain recombines TRBV7-2 with TRBJ1-2, with unresolved D. The CDR3 contains 13 residues. V was cut by 4 bases and J by 8 bases, with 14 bases left in between. Germline values: CDR1 SGHTA, CDR2 FQGNSA. The CDR3 is CASSSLNAVGYTF. As DNA, the CDR3 is TGTGCCAGCAGCTCCCTTAATGCAGTGGGCTACACCTTC.

The CDR3 sequence: CASSLDLNEQFF. In DNA form, the CDR3 reads TGTGCCAGCAGCTTGGATCTCAATGAGCAGTTCTTC. The chain uses TRBV5-5 and TRBJ2-1; D unresolved. The CDR3 has 12 amino acids. CDR1 and CDR2 (germline): SGHKS, YYEKEE (reference sequence). V gave up 0 bases and J gave up 6 bases, with 4 bases separating them.

The chain is built from TRBV7-9 and TRBJ2-7; D gene uncertain. Trimming took off 5 bases at V and 1 base at J, with 3 bases between the two ends. The CDR3 is made up of 11 amino acids. Germline V gene lookup returns CDR1 SEHNR and CDR2 FQNEAQ (reference sequence). CDR3 amino acids: CASSPSYEQYF. For the CDR3, the DNA is TGTGCCAGCAGCCCGTCCTACGAGCAGTACTTC.

The chain recombines TRBV28 with TRBJ2-7; weak D call: TRBD1 (6 bases). CDR3 length: 12 amino acids. V dropped 6 bases and J dropped 4 bases, with 10 bases sitting between them. From germline, CDR1 is MDHEN and CDR2 SYDVKM. CDR3: CASRGTPYEQYF. In DNA, the CDR3 is TGTGCCAGCAGAGGGACACCTTACGAGCAGTACTTC. The full variable domain, its missing parts supplied by reference TRBV28 and TRBJ2-7, is DVKVTQSSRYLVKRTGEKVFLECVQDMDHENMFWYRQDPGLGLRLIYFSYDVKMKEKGDIPEGYSVSREKKERFSLILESASTNQTSMYLCASRGTPYEQYFGPGTRLTVT.

About this clone itself: This CDR3 fails to terminate in the conserved phenylalanine or tryptophan, so it likely reflects a read error. This chain uses TRBV7-2 with TRBJ1-2; 9 bases align to TRBD1. CDR1 and CDR2 (germline): SGHTA, FQGNSA. The CDR3 is 15 amino acids. V gave up 6 bases and J gave up 6 bases; unmatched junction bases: 11. The CDR3 spells CASRPPGQGTHGYTL. CDR3 nucleotide sequence: TGTGCCAGCAGACCTCCGGGACAGGGCACGCATGGCTACACCCTC.

Here the CDR3 reads CASSTLTGKLFF. The CDR3 DNA is TGTGCCAGTAGTACACTAACAGGGAAACTGTTTTTT. V gene TRBV19 combines with J gene TRBJ1-4, with a tentative D call TRBD1 (6 bases). V was clipped by 4 bases and J by 11 bases, with 11 bases between them. CDR3 length: 12 residues. The germline gives CDR1 LNHDA, CDR2 SQIVND (reference sequence).

The chain links TRBV6-5 to TRBJ1-2; 8 bases agree with TRBD1. V shed 4 bases, J shed 4 bases, and the junction held 5 bases outside the gene matches. The CDR3 spans 14 residues. Germline V gene sequence: CDR1 MNHEY, CDR2 SVGAGI. CDR3 sequence: CASSCGQGCYGYTF. For the CDR3, the DNA is TGTGCCAGCAGTTGCGGACAGGGATGCTATGGCTACACCTTC.

This sequence joins TRBV6-5 and TRBJ2-7, with D tentatively TRBD2 (5 bases). This CDR3 comprises 13 residues. Germline CDR1 is MNHEY and CDR2 is SVGAGI. Trimming took off 5 bases at V and 3 bases at J, with 11 bases between the two ends. CDR3 sequence reads: CASSTPGFYEQYF. Written as DNA, the CDR3 is TGTGCCAGCAGTACGCCGGGATTCTACGAGCAGTACTTC.

The CDR3 protein is CAWTRGSLGHEQYF. The CDR3 nucleotides are TGTGCCTGGACTAGGGGTTCTTTGGGCCACGAGCAGTACTTC. The V and J genes are TRBV30 and TRBJ2-7, with D perhaps matching TRBD1 (5 bases). This CDR3 contains 14 residues. Trimming removed 4 bases at V and 5 bases at J, with 18 bases between. From germline, CDR1 is GTSNPN and CDR2 SVGIG (reference sequence).

The rearrangement links TRBV7-9 to TRBJ2-7; 8 bases fit TRBD2. CDR3 length: 14 residues. Trimming took 2 bases from V and 3 from J; bases not matched to a gene: 3. The germline V gene has CDR1 SEHNR and CDR2 FQNEAQ (reference sequence). The CDR3 reads CASSLMSGSYEQYF. The CDR3 DNA sequence: TGTGCCAGCAGCTTAATGAGCGGGAGCTACGAGCAGTACTTC. Supplemented by reference TRBV7-9 and TRBJ2-7, the full variable domain reads DTGVSQNPRHKITKRGQNVTFRCDPISEHNRLYWYRQTLGQGPEFLTYFQNEAQLEKSRLLSDRFSAERPKGSFSTLEIQRTEQGDSAMYLCASSLMSGSYEQYFGPGTRLTVT.

The V and J genes are TRBV7-9 and TRBJ2-7; 7 bases line up with TRBD1. From germline, CDR1 is SEHNR and CDR2 FQNEAQ (reference sequence). The CDR3 totals 16 residues. V lost 3 bases to trimming and J lost 3 bases; unmatched junction nucleotides: 11. DNA of the CDR3: TGTGCCAGCAGCTTCGAAAGCCGGGACAGCCGCTACGAGCAGTACTTC. Protein: CASSFESRDSRYEQYF.